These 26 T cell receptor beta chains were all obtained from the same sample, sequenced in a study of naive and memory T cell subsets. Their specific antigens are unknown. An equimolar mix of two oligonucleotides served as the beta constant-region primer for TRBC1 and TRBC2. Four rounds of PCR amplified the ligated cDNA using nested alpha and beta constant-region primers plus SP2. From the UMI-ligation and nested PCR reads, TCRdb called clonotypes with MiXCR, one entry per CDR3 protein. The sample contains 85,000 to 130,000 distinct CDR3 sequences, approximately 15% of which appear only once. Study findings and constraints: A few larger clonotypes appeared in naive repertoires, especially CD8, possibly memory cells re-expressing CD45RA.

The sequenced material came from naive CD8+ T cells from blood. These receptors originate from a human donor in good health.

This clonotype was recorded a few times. CDR3 residues: CASSPGTSGNTGELFF. For the CDR3, the DNA is TGTGCCAGCAGCCCGGGGACTAGCGGGAACACCGGGGAGCTGTTTTTT. The chain has TRBV12-3 or TRBV12-4 and TRBJ2-2; 11 nucleotides agree with TRBD2. V lost 6 bases to trimming and J lost 1 base; unmatched junction nucleotides: 4. This CDR3 has 16 residues.

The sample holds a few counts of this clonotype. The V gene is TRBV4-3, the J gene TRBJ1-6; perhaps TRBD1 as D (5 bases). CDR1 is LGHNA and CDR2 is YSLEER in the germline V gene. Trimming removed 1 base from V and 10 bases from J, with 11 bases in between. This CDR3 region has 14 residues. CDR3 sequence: CASSQGREGSPLHF. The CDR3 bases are TGCGCCAGCAGCCAAGGGCGCGAGGGGTCACCCCTCCACTTT.

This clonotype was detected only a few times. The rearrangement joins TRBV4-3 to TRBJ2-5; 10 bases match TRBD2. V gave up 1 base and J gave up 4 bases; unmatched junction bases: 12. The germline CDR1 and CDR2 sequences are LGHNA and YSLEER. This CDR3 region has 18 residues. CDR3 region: CASSQALGSGRPGETQYF. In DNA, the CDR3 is TGCGCCAGCAGCCAAGCCCTGGGTAGCGGGAGGCCGGGAGAGACCCAGTACTTC.

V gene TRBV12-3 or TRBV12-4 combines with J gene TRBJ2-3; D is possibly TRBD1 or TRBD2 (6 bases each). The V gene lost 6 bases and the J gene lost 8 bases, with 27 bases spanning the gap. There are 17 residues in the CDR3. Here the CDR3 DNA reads TGTGCCAGCAGGGAACCTCGGGGGCCCGGGCCACCCTTTACGCAGTATTTT. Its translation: CASREPRGPGPPFTQYF.

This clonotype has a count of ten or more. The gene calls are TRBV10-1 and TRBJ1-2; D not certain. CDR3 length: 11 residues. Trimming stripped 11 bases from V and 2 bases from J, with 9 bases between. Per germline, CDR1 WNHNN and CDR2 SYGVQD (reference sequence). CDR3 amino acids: CAPAGNYGYTF. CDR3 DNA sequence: TGCGCCCCGGCGGGGAACTATGGCTACACCTTC.

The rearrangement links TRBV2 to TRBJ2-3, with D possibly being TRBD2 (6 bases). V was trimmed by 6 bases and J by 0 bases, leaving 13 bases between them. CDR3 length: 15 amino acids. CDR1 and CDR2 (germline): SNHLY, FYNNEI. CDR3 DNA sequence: TGTGCCAGCAGGGAGTGGGGGACTAGCACAGATACGCAGTATTTT. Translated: CASREWGTSTDTQYF.

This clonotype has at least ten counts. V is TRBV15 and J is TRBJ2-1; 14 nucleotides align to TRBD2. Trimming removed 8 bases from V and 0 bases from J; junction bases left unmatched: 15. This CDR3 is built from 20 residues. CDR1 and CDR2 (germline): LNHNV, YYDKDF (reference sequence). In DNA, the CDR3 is TGTGCCACCCAGCCAGACCCGGGACTAGCGGGGGCGCACTCCTACAATGAGCAGTTCTTC. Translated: CATQPDPGLAGAHSYNEQFF. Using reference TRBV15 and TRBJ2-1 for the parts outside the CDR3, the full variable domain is DAMVIQNPRYQVTQFGKPVTLSCSQTLNHNVMYWYQQKSSQAPKLLFHYYDKDFNNEADTPDNFQSRRPNTSFCFLDIRSPGLGDTAMYLCATQPDPGLAGAHSYNEQFFGPGTRLTVL.

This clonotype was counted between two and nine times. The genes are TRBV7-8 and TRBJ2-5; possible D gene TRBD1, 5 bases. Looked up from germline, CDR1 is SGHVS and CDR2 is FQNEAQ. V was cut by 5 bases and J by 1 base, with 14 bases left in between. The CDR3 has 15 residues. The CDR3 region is CASSGKGQSQETQYF. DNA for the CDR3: TGTGCCAGCAGCGGCAAGGGGCAAAGCCAAGAGACCCAGTACTTC.

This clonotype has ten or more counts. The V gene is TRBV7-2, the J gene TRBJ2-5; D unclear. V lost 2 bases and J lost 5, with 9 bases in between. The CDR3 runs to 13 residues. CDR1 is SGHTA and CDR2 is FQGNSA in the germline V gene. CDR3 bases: TGTGCCAGCAGCTTACAAAGACGGGAGACCCAGTACTTC. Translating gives CASSLQRRETQYF.

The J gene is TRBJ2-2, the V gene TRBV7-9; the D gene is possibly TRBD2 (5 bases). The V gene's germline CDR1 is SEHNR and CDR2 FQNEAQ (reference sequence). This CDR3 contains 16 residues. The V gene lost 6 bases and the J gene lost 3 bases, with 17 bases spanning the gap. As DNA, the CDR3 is TGTGCCAGCAGTCAAACTAGAGTGGATGACACCGGGGAGCTGTTTTTT. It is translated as CASSQTRVDDTGELFF. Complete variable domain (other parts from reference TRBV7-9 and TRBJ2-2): DTGVSQNPRHKITKRGQNVTFRCDPISEHNRLYWYRQTLGQGPEFLTYFQNEAQLEKSRLLSDRFSAERPKGSFSTLEIQRTEQGDSAMYLCASSQTRVDDTGELFFGEGSRLTVL.

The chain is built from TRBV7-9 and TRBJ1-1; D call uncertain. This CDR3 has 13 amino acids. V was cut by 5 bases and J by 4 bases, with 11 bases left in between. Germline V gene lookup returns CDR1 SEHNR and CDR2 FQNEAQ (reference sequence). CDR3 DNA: TGTGCCAGCAGCACACCGTTAGGCACTGAAGCTTTCTTT. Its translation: CASSTPLGTEAFF. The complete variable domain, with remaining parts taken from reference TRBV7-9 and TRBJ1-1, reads DTGVSQNPRHKITKRGQNVTFRCDPISEHNRLYWYRQTLGQGPEFLTYFQNEAQLEKSRLLSDRFSAERPKGSFSTLEIQRTEQGDSAMYLCASSTPLGTEAFFGQGTRLTVV.

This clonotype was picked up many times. CDR3 sequence reads: CASSQDRVSYNEQFF. The CDR3, as DNA: TGCGCCAGCAGCCAAGATCGTGTCTCCTACAATGAGCAGTTCTTC. J is TRBJ2-1 and V is TRBV4-3, with D uncertain. The CDR3 loop spans 15 amino acids. Trimming removed 0 bases from V and 0 bases from J, with 6 bases in between. Per germline, CDR1 LGHNA and CDR2 YSLEER.

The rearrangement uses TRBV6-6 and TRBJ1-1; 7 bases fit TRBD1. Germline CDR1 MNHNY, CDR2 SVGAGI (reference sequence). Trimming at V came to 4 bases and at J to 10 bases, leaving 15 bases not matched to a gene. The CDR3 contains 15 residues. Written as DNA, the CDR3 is TGTGCCAGCAGTTTCCAGACAGGGAACCCCCTAGGAGCTTTCTTT. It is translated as CASSFQTGNPLGAFF.

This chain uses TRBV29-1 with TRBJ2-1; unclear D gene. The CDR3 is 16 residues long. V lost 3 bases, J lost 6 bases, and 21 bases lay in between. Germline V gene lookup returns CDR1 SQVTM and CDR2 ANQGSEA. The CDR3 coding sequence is TGCAGCGTTGATAGGTTAGGCTCGCCTTCTCTCAATGAGCAGTTCTTC. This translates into CSVDRLGSPSLNEQFF.

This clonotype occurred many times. The CDR3 bases are TGTGCCAGCAGTTATCGCAGGGGACAGCTCACTGAAGCTTTCTTT. Amino acid sequence: CASSYRRGQLTEAFF. This chain connects TRBV6-2 or TRBV6-3 to TRBJ1-1; 7 bases match TRBD1. J gave up 4 bases and V 3 bases, and 8 bases lay outside the gene matches. The CDR3 loop spans 15 amino acids. Germline CDR1 and CDR2: MNHEY and SVGEGT.

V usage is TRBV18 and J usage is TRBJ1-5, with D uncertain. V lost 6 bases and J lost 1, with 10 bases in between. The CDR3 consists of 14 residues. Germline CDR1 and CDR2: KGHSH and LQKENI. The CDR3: CASSPPESNQPQHF. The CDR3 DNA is TGTGCCAGCTCGCCCCCAGAAAGCAATCAGCCCCAGCATTTT.

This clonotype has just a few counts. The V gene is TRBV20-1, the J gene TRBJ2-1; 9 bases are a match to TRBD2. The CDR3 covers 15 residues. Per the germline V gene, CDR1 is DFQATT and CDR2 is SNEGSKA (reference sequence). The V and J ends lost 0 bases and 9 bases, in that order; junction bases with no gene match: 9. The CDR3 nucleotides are TGCAGTGCTAGAGATATGGCGGGGGGGCCGATTGAGCAGTTCTTC. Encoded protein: CSARDMAGGPIEQFF.

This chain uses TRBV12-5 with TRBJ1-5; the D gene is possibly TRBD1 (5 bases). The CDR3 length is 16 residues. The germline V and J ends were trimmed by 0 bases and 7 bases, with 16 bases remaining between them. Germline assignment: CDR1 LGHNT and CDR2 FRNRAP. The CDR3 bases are TGTGCTAGTGGTTTGGTATGGGACTCTGAGGGACAGCCCCAGCATTTT. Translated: CASGLVWDSEGQPQHF.

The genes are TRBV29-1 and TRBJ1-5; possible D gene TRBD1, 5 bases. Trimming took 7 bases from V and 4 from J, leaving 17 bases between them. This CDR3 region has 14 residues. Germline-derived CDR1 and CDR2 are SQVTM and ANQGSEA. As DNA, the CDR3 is TGCAGCGCTGGGGAAACAGGTTTTAATCAGCCCCAGCATTTT. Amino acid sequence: CSAGETGFNQPQHF.

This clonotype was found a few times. The CDR3 reads CASSQGHFSSGTAVNTQYF. Written as DNA, the CDR3 is TGTGCCAGCAGTCAGGGACACTTTTCAAGCGGGACCGCGGTAAATACGCAGTATTTT. This chain uses TRBV12-3 or TRBV12-4 with TRBJ2-3; TRBD2 might be the D (7 bases). Trimming left V 5 bases short and J 7 bases short, with 31 bases between. The CDR3 consists of 19 residues.

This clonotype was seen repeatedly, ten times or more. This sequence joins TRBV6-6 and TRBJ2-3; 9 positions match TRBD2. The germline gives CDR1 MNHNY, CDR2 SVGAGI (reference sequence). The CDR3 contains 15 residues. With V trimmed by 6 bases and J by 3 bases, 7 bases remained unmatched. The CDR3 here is CASRPSGGITDTQYF. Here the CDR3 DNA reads TGTGCCAGCAGACCCAGCGGGGGGATTACAGATACGCAGTATTTT.

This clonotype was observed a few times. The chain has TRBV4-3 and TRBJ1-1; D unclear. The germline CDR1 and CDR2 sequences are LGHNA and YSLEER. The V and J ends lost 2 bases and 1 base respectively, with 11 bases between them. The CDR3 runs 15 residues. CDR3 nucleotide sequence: TGCGCCAGCAGCCAAAATAAACAGTGGAACACTGAAGCTTTCTTT. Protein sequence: CASSQNKQWNTEAFF.

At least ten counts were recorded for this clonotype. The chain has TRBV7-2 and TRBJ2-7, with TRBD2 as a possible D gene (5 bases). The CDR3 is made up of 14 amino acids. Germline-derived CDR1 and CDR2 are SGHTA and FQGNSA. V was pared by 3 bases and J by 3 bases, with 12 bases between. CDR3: CASSFLAGNYEQYF. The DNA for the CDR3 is TGTGCCAGCAGCTTTCTCGCGGGTAACTACGAGCAGTACTTC.

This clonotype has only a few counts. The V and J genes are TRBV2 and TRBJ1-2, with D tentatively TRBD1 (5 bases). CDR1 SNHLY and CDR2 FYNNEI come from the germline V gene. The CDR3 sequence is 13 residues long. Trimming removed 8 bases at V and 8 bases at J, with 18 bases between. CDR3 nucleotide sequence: TGTGCCAGCGTCCTCGGGACTTTTGAAGGCTACACCTTC. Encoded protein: CASVLGTFEGYTF.

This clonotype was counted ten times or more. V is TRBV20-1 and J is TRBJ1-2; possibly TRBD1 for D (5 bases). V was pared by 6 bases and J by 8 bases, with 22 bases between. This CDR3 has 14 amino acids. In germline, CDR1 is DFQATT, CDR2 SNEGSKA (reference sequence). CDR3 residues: CSARNTHTGEGYTF. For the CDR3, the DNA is TGCAGTGCCCGGAACACACACACAGGAGAAGGCTACACCTTC.

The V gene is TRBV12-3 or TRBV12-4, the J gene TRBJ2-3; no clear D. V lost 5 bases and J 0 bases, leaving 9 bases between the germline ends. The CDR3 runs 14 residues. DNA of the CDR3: TGTGCCAGCAGTGGAAGAGTTAGCACAGATACGCAGTATTTT. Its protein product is CASSGRVSTDTQYF.